The 8 T cell receptor beta chains given below trace back to one sample, sequenced in a study of T cells after yellow fever vaccination. Using its own MiXCR run on the 5' RACE reads, TCRdb lists one record per CDR3 protein. This sample carries 200,000 to 250,000 distinct CDR3 sequences, 6.9% of them seen once, and the ten largest clones take approximately 0.87%. Sequenced here: CD4+ T cells sorted from PBMCs, sampled 15 days after the yellow fever booster vaccination. These receptors were obtained from a man aged 25 to 40 who received the YFV17D yellow fever vaccine.

The table lists this clonotype with a few counts. The chain is built from TRBV18 and TRBJ2-2, with TRBD2 matching 10 bases. The trim removed 3 bases at V and 0 bases at J, leaving 7 bases unmatched. Germline CDR1 KGHSH, CDR2 LQKENI. There are 18 residues in the CDR3. The CDR3 here is CASSPAISGGTNTGELFF. DNA of the CDR3: TGTGCCAGCTCACCGGCCATTAGCGGGGGGACGAACACCGGGGAGCTGTTTTTT.

This clonotype occurred a few times. The chain has TRBV6-5 and TRBJ1-2; tentative D call: TRBD1 (6 bases). Germline V lookup: CDR1 MNHEY, CDR2 SVGAGI. The CDR3 runs to 11 residues. Trimming took off 8 bases at V and 8 bases at J, with 12 bases between the two ends. In DNA, the CDR3 is TGTGCCAGCGTGGGGGCTGTGGGCTACACCTTC. It translates to CASVGAVGYTF.

The gene calls are TRBV15 and TRBJ2-1, with TRBD2 identical over 9 bases. V shed 5 bases, J shed 8 bases, and the junction held 13 bases outside the gene matches. The CDR3 runs to 16 residues. Germline loops: CDR1 LNHNV, CDR2 YYDKDF (reference sequence). The CDR3 region has the DNA TGTGCCACCAGCTGGGTAGGGGCTAGCGGGATTGATGAGCAGTTCTTC. Protein product: CATSWVGASGIDEQFF.

This clonotype occurred many times. This sequence joins TRBV5-6 and TRBJ2-3; 8 nucleotides line up with TRBD2. Looked up from germline, CDR1 is SGHDT and CDR2 is YYEEEE. The CDR3 consists of 16 residues. J was trimmed by 0 bases and V by 0 bases; bases with no gene match: 3. CDR3 loop: CASSLGPSGSTDTQYF. CDR3 nucleotides: TGTGCCAGCAGCTTGGGTCCTAGCGGGAGCACAGATACGCAGTATTTT.

In its sample, this clonotype was seen many times. The chain employs TRBV6-5 and TRBJ2-3; TRBD2 matches 11 bases. Germline CDR1 reads MNHEY; CDR2 reads SVGAGI. CDR3 length equals 14 residues. The ends lost 6 bases at V and 8 bases at J; junction bases unmatched: 7. CDR3 sequence: CASSSLAGGGTQYF. CDR3 in DNA: TGTGCCAGCAGCTCCCTAGCGGGGGGTGGTACGCAGTATTTT.

This clonotype was counted only a few times. V and J are TRBV20-1 and TRBJ1-5; possible D gene TRBD1, 6 bases. CDR1 and CDR2 (germline): DFQATT, SNEGSKA (reference sequence). This CDR3 is 14 amino acids long. V was pared by 2 bases and J by 3 bases, with 11 bases between. This CDR3 is CSARNTGNNQPQHF. In nucleotides, the CDR3 is TGCAGTGCTAGAAATACAGGGAACAATCAGCCCCAGCATTTT.

V usage is TRBV6-2 or TRBV6-3 and J usage is TRBJ2-7, with 13 bases fitting TRBD2. This CDR3 spans 15 amino acids. Germline-derived CDR1 and CDR2 are MNHEY and SVGEGT. Losses at the gene ends were 7 bases for V and 6 bases for J; bases not matched to a gene: 9. CDR3 residues: CASIRSGLAGREQYF. In DNA form, the CDR3 reads TGTGCCAGCATCAGATCGGGACTAGCGGGACGCGAGCAGTACTTC.

This rearrangement joins TRBV15 to TRBJ2-5; D could derive from TRBD1 or TRBD2 (5 bases each). In germline, CDR1 is LNHNV, CDR2 YYDKDF (reference sequence). This CDR3 is 15 amino acids long. The V end lost 0 bases, the J end lost 7 bases, and 15 bases lay between the germline ends. DNA of the CDR3: TGTGCCACCAGCAGAGATGGGACGGCATTGCGGACCCAGTACTTC. This codes for CATSRDGTALRTQYF.